The TCR beta chain described here comes from a study of shared clonotypes between healthy human individuals. Trimming took 4 bases from V and 4 from J; bases not matched to a gene: 9. The CDR3 runs 15 residues. In germline, CDR1 is SGHRS, CDR2 YFSETQ. TCRdb's copy holds only in-frame clones and misses some; the assay was immunoSEQ multiplex PCR. The data hold some 1,400,000 clones, with approximately 96% observed a single time. The material sequenced was naive CD4+ T cells sorted from blood. Subset defined: CD45RA+ positively selected. The V call is TRBV5-1, the J call TRBJ1-1; 8 nucleotides align to TRBD1. This clonotype was obtained from a man between 25 and 39 years old in good health. CDR3 nucleotide sequence: TGCGCCAGCAGCAAACGGACAGGGTCGAGCACTGAAGCTTTCTTT. Protein sequence: CASSKRTGSSTEAFF.